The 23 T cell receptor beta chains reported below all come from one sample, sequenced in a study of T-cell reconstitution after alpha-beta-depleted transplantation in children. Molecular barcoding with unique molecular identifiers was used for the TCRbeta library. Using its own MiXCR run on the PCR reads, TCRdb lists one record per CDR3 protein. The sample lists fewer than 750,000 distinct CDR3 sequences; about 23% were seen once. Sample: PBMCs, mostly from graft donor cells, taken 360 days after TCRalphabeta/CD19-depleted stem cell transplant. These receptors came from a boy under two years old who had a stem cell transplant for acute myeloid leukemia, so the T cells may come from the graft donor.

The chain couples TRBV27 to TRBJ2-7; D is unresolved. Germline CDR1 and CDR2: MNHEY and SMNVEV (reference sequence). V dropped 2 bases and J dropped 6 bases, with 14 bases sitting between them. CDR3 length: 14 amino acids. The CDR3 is CASSLKEQPGEQYF. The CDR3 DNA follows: TGTGCCAGCAGTTTAAAAGAGCAGCCCGGCGAGCAGTACTTC.

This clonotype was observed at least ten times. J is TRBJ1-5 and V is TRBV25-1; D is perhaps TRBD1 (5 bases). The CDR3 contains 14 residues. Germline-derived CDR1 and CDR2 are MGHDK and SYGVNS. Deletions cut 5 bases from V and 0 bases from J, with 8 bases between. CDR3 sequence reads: CASSLTASNQPQHF. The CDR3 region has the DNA TGTGCCAGCAGTTTGACAGCTAGCAATCAGCCCCAGCATTTT.

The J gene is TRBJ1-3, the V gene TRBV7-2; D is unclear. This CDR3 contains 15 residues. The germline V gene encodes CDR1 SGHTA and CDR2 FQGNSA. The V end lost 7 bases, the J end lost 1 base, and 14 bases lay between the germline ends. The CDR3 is CASIEEAGSGNTIYF. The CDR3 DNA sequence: TGTGCCAGCATCGAAGAGGCCGGTTCTGGAAACACCATATATTTT.

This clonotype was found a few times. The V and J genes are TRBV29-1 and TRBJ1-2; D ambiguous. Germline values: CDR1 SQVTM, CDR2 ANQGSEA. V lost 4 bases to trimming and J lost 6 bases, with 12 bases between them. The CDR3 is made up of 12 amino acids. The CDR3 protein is CSVGNGKNGYTF. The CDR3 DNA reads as TGCAGCGTTGGGAACGGGAAGAATGGCTACACCTTC.

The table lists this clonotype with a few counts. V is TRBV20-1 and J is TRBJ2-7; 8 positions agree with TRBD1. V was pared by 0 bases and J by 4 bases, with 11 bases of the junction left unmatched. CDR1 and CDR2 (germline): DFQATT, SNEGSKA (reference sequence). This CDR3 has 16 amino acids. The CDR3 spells CSAREGSRTGYYEQYF. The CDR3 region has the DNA TGCAGTGCTAGAGAAGGATCAAGGACAGGGTATTACGAGCAGTACTTC.

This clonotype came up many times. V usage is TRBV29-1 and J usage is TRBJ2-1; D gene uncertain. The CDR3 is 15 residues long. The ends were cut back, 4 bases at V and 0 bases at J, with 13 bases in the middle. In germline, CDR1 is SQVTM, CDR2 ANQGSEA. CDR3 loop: CSVALDTSSYNEQFF. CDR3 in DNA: TGCAGCGTTGCCCTAGACACGAGCTCCTACAATGAGCAGTTCTTC.

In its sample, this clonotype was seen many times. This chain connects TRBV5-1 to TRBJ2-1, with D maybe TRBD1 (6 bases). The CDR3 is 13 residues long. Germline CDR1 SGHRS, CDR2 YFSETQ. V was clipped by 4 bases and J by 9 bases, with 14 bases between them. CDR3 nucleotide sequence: TGCGCCAGCAGCCGCAGGGGCGACGCTGAGCAGTTCTTC. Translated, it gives CASSRRGDAEQFF.

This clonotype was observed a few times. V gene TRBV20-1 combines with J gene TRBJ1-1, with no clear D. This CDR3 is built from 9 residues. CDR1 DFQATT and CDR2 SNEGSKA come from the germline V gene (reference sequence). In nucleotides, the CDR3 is TGCAGCGAGCCAACTGAAGCTTTCTTT. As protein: CSEPTEAFF.

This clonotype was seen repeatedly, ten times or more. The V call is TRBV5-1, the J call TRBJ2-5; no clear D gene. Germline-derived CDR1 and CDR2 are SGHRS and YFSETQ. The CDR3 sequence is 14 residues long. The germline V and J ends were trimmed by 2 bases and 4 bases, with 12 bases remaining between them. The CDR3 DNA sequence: TGCGCCAGCAGCTTTGCGGCAGGCCGAGAGACCCAGTACTTC. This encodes CASSFAAGRETQYF.

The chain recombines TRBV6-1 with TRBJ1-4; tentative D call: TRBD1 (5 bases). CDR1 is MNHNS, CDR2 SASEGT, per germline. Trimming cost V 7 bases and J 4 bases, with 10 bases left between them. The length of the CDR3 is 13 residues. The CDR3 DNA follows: TGTGCCAGCACCACCGGGGGTAATGAAAAACTGTTTTTT. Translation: CASTTGGNEKLFF.

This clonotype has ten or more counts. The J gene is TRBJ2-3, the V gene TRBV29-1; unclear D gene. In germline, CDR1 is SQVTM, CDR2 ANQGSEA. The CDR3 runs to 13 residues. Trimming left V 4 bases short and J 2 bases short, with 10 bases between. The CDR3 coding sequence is TGCAGCGTTGTAGTACGGTACACAGATACGCAGTATTTT. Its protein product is CSVVVRYTDTQYF.

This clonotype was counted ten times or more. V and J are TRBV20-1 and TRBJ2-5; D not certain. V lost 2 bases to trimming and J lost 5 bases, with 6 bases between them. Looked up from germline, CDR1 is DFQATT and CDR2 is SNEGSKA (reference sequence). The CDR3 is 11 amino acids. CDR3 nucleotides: TGCAGTGCTAGATCTAGGGAGACCCAGTACTTC. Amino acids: CSARSRETQYF.

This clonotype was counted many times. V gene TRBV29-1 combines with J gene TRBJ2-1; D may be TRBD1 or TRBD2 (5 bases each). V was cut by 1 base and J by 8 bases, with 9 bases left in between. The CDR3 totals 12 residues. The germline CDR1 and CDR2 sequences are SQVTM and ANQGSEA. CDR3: CSVEGGSDEQFF. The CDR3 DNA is TGCAGCGTTGAAGGGGGGAGCGATGAGCAGTTCTTC.

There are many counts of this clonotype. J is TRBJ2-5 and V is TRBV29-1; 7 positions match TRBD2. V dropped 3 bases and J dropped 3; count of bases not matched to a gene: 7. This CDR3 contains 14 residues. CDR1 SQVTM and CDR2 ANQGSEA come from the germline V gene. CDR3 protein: CSVDRAGVKETQYF. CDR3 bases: TGCAGCGTTGATCGGGCGGGGGTAAAAGAGACCCAGTACTTC.

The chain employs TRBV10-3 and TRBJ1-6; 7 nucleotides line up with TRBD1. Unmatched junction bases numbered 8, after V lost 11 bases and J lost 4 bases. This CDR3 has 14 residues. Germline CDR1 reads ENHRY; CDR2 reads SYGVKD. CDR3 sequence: CAGTASSYNSPLHF. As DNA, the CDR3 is TGTGCCGGGACAGCGAGCTCATATAATTCACCCCTCCACTTT.

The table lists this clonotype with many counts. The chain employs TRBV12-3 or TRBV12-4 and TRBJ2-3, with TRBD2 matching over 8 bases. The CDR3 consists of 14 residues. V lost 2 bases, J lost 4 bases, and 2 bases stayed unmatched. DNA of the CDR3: TGTGCCAGCAGTTTAACGGGGGGGCCAGATACGCAGTATTTT. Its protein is CASSLTGGPDTQYF.

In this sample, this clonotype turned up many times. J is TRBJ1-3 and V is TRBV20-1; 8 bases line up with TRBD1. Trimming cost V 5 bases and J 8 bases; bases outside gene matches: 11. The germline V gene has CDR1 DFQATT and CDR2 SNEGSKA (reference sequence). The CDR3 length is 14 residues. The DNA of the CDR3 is TGCAGTGCTTCTGACAGGGGAAACGGCGACACCATATATTTT. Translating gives CSASDRGNGDTIYF.

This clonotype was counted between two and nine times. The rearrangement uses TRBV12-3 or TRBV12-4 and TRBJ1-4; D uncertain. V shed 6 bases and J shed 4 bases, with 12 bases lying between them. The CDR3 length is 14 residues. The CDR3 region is CASSHYGVNEKLFF. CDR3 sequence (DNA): TGTGCCAGCAGCCACTATGGGGTTAATGAAAAACTGTTTTTT.

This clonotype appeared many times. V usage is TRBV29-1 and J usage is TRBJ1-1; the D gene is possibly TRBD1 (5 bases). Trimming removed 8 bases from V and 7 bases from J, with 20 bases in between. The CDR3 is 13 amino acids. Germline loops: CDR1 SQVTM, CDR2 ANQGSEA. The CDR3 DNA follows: TGCAGCACGCAGGGATTATTAGGGCTTGAAGCTTTCTTT. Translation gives CSTQGLLGLEAFF.

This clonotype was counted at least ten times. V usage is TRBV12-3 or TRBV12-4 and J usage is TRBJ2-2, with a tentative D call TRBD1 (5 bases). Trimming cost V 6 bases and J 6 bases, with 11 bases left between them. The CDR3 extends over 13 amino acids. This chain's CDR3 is CASSQGLAGELFF. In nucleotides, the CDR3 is TGTGCCAGCAGCCAGGGTTTAGCCGGGGAGCTGTTTTTT.

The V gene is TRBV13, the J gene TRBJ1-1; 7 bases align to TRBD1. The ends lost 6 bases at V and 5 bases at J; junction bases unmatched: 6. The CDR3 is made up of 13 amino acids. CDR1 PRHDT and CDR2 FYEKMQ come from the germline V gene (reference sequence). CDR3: CASSLTGVTEAFF. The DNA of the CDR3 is TGTGCCAGCAGTTTAACAGGGGTGACTGAAGCTTTCTTT. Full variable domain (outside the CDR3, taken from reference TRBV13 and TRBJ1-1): AAGVIQSPRHLIKEKRETATLKCYPIPRHDTVYWYQQGPGQDPQFLISFYEKMQSDKGSIPDRFSAQQFSDYHSELNMSSLELGDSALYFCASSLTGVTEAFFGQGTRLTVV.

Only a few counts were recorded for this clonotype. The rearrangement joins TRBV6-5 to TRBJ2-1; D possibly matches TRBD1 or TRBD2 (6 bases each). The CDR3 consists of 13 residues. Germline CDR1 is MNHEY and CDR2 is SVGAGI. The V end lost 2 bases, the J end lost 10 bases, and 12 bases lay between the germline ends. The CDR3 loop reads CASSYGTGAEQFF. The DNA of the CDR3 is TGTGCCAGCAGTTACGGGACGGGGGCAGAGCAGTTCTTC.

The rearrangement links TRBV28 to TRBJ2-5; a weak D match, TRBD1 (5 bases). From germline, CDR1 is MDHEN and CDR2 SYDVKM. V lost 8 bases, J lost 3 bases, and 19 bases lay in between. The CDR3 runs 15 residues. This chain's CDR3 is CASGKTADTEETQYF. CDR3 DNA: TGTGCCAGCGGAAAGACCGCGGACACCGAAGAGACCCAGTACTTC.